This T cell receptor beta chain derives from a study of OX40 agonist ivuxolimab in advanced cancers. Broader study findings: By week 6 at 0.1 to 3.0 mg/kg, blood CD4+ and CD8+ T cells had expanded clonally.

This clone was seen more than once but under ten times. Its antigen is undetermined. Measured with immunoSEQ multiplex PCR; TCRdb has only the in-frame clones, and not every one. This table holds about 35,000 clones, around 80% found once. Germline V gives CDR1 LNHDA, CDR2 SQIVND (reference sequence). The CDR3 covers 13 residues. V lost 5 bases and J lost 8, with 12 bases in between. Specimen: CD4+ or CD8+ T cells sorted from blood, collected in a trial of the OX40 agonist ivuxolimab. The chain combines TRBV19 with TRBJ1-4, with D tentatively TRBD1 (5 bases). The TCR was taken from an adult with an advanced solid tumor such as melanoma, head and neck, liver or kidney cancer. The CDR3 nucleotides read TGTGCCAGTAGTCCGGGGACTCGGGAAAAACTGTTTTTT. Its protein is CASSPGTREKLFF.